Following are 9 T cell receptor beta chains from one sample sequenced in a study of blood T cell repertoires in COVID-19. Clones were read by immunoSEQ multiplex PCR, and TCRdb kept only the in-frame ones, dropping some. The sample includes more than 55,000 clones, 76% seen only once; the top ten take over 5%. The sequenced sample was peripheral blood. These receptors all come from a woman between 45 and 60 years old with active or convalescent COVID-19.

For this clone: Germline and junction disagree at one end, which may indicate a read error. This chain connects TRBV18 to TRBJ2-1; D might be TRBD2 (6 bases). The CDR3 length is 17 residues. CDR1 is KGHSH and CDR2 is LQKENI in the germline V gene. The CDR3 DNA follows: TGTGCCAGCTCATCACCGGTGGGGGGACCAGGCCACAATGAGCAGTTCTTC. Translated: CASSSPVGGPGHNEQFF.

V and J are TRBV5-4 and TRBJ1-2, with D possibly TRBD1 on 6 matching bases. The CDR3 has 14 amino acids. V lost 0 bases and J 8 bases, leaving 14 bases between the germline ends. Germline CDR1 reads SGHNT; CDR2 reads YYREEE (reference sequence). CDR3 amino acids: CASSLAGSTGGYTF. The CDR3 nucleotides read TGTGCCAGCAGCTTGGCGGGGTCGACAGGAGGCTACACCTTC.

The chain links TRBV12-3 or TRBV12-4 to TRBJ2-3; the D is unclear. The CDR3 is 12 amino acids. The V and J ends lost 8 bases and 4 bases respectively, with 10 bases between them. The CDR3 protein is CASGDEADTQYF. DNA of the CDR3: TGTGCCAGCGGAGATGAGGCAGATACGCAGTATTTT.

This chain joins TRBV6-5 and TRBJ2-3; 10 positions agree with TRBD2. The V segment lost 9 bases and the J segment 3 bases; nucleotides outside the gene matches: 3. Germline V lookup: CDR1 MNHEY, CDR2 SVGAGI. The CDR3 is 13 residues long. CDR3 nucleotides: TGTGCCAGTACTAGCGGGGAAACAGATACGCAGTATTTT. Translating gives CASTSGETDTQYF.

The rearrangement links TRBV19 to TRBJ2-7; D is ambiguous. The germline V and J ends were trimmed by 4 bases and 2 bases, with 12 bases remaining between them. From germline, CDR1 is LNHDA and CDR2 SQIVND (reference sequence). The CDR3 is 14 residues long. The CDR3 DNA reads as TGTGCCAGTAGTACAGGTATTGGTACCTACGAGCAGTACTTC. Amino acids: CASSTGIGTYEQYF.

CDR3 nucleotides: TGTGCCAGCAGTTGGGGGGTGTATGGCTACACCTTC. Translated: CASSWGVYGYTF. The J gene is TRBJ1-2, the V gene TRBV6-5; tentatively, D is TRBD1 (5 bases). The V end lost 4 bases, the J end lost 5 bases, and 8 bases lay between the germline ends. CDR1 is MNHEY and CDR2 is SVGAGI in the germline V gene. There are 12 residues in the CDR3.

The chain links TRBV18 to TRBJ1-5, with D maybe TRBD1 (6 bases). The CDR3 sequence is 13 residues long. Germline V gene data show CDR1 as KGHSH and CDR2 as LQKENI. Trimming left V 4 bases short and J 5 bases short, with 9 bases between. Here the CDR3 reads CASSQGVYQPQHF. DNA of the CDR3: TGTGCCAGCTCACAGGGGGTTTATCAGCCCCAGCATTTT.

This chain joins TRBV21-1 and TRBJ2-3; TRBD2, the table's D call, lacks a check against the DNA. TRBV21-1 is flagged as a pseudogene. The CDR3 runs to 16 residues. The CDR3, as DNA: TGTGCCAGCAGCGCCCCGCTCGGGAGGGCCGGGGATACGCAGTATTTT. Protein product: CASSAPLGRAGDTQYF.

The V call is TRBV11-2, the J call TRBJ2-7; D might be TRBD2 (6 bases). Trimming removed 1 base from V and 2 bases from J, with 12 bases in between. This CDR3 contains 15 residues. CDR1 is SGHAT and CDR2 is FQNNGV in the germline V gene. The CDR3 loop reads CASSLAGGWAYEQYF. CDR3 sequence (DNA): TGTGCCAGCAGCTTAGCTGGGGGGTGGGCCTACGAGCAGTACTTC.